This T cell receptor (beta chain) was captured by sequencing in a study of patients and donors after allogeneic stem cell transplantation. V was pared by 3 bases and J by 0 bases, with 16 bases between. This CDR3 is built from 17 residues. Germline CDR1 is SGDLS and CDR2 is YYNGEE. TCRdb used MiXCR to reprocess the RT-PCR reads, holding one entry per CDR3 protein. Among around 200,000 distinct CDR3 sequences listed, less than 50% were seen once. This clonotype was observed a handful of times. The rearrangement joins TRBV9 to TRBJ1-3, with no clear D. The receptor comes from a human donor who was either an allogeneic HSCT recipient or a stem cell or donor lymphocyte infusion donor (not recorded which). It is not recorded whose cells these are; they may come from a transplant donor. The sample consisted of blood, either unsorted or a sorted T cell fraction (not recorded which). The DNA for the CDR3 is TGTGCCAGCAGCGCATTGGAGTCGTCGACCTCTGGAAACACCATATATTTT. This encodes CASSALESSTSGNTIYF.